Reported below is one T cell receptor beta chain. Libraries were prepared by immunoSEQ multiplex PCR; TCRdb keeps only in-frame clonotypes and omits some of them. Here the sample spans about 130,000 clones, roughly 92% being singletons. CDR1 and CDR2 from the germline V gene are LNHDA and SQIVND (reference sequence). V shed 1 base and J shed 1 base, with 14 bases lying between them. The CDR3 covers 18 residues. The entry originates in a study of control samples from healthy donors and cancer patients. The sequence came from a man aged 18 to 29 in good health. The rearrangement uses TRBV19 and TRBJ2-6; the D gene is possibly TRBD1 (5 bases). The sequenced sample consisted of blood. In nucleotides, the CDR3 is TGTGCCAGTAGTATAGGTCCCCCGCCAGGGTCTGGGGCCAACGTCCTGACTTTC. It is translated as CASSIGPPPGSGANVLTF.